This T cell receptor beta chain was profiled in a study of spatial heterogeneity in lung cancer. On the study more broadly: TCR and UMI combinations that were unique each appeared, on average, more than ten times in raw reads. Notes on the study in general: Follow-up blood showed ubiquitous expanded tumor TCRs less than blood at resection did.

CDR3 length: 11 amino acids. CDR1 is MNHNS and CDR2 is SASEGT in the germline V gene. Trimming shortened V by 10 bases and J by 2 bases, and 9 bases separated the two germline ends. Time point in this sample: blood at routine non-recurrence follow-up after resection. Sequencing covered unsorted whole RNA taken from tumor, nontumor lung or frozen PBMC. Each molecule of TCR cDNA was tagged with one unique molecular identifier. TCRdb ran MiXCR on the 5' RACE reads and lists one entry per CDR3 protein. The table has around 70,000 distinct CDR3 sequences, approximately 8.9% seen once. This clonotype was found many times. The antigen remains unidentified.

The clonotype originates from a female donor with early-stage non-small cell lung cancer. V gene TRBV6-1 combines with J gene TRBJ2-7; TRBD2 is a possible D gene (5 bases). The sample in question was PBMCs, obtained at follow-up. The DNA of the CDR3 is TGTGCCACCGGGGTTACCTACGAGCAGTACTTC. This translates into CATGVTYEQYF.